This TCR beta chain is drawn from a study of blood T cell repertoires in COVID-19 (dated by TCRdb to about 2020). About the study as a whole: The collaborator samples originated in the United States, Italy and Spain and spanned the acute and convalescent phases of COVID-19. Samples were obtained from the ongoing ImmuneRACE study (first 160 participants) and from some 1,200 subjects provided by 6 global collaborators. The prospective study material was composed of cDNA or gDNA derived from T cells, B-cell-depleted T cells, or PBMCs. Where HLA class I and class II types were available, the types were taken from metadata supplied by the sample provider, not from assay-based typing. Deeply sampled blood TCRbeta repertoires from subjects exposed to, actively infected with, or recovered from COVID-19 were included in the dataset. The repertoires were released in a freely available public database meant as a resource for research on the immune response to SARS-CoV-2. A de-identified subject ID, COVID-19 status, age in years and sex were almost always included in the sample metadata. The investigation overall reported the following: Clinical and demographic metadata were provided uncurated, with the amount varying by source and participant.

The germline V and J ends show losses of 6 bases and 3 bases respectively, and no gene match explains 9 bases of the junction. Measured from the cysteine to the phenylalanine, the CDR3 is 15 residues long. Solely the CDR3 DNA is kept, with 45 bases framed from the first base. The germline V gene yields SNHLY for CDR1 and FYNNEI for CDR2. In Seattle, one collaborating source enrolled patients while the infection was active and tracked those patients longitudinally over the course of disease. Each collaborating institution followed its own protocols to collect whole blood in K2EDTA tubes. Collaborator samples were shipped for TCRbeta analysis as frozen whole blood, isolated PBMCs, or DNA extracted from either sample type. TCRbeta CDR3 regions were amplified from genomic DNA using the immunoSEQ Assay, a bias-controlled multiplex PCR. For the original study's pipeline: The number of nucleated cells in each sample was estimated from the amplification of reference gene primers within the assay. To quantify the absolute abundance of each unique TCRbeta CDR3 rearrangement, sequence reads were collapsed and filtered. For each sample, productive Simpson clonality was calculated by taking the square root of Simpson's diversity index across productive rearrangements. TCRdb carries this immuneACCESS record with in-frame sequences only. Its versions omit some clonotypes, under half of them owing to an unresolved V gene in the studies checked, with the rest unexplained. V and J calls and clone size follow that table, whereas D and trimming were derived from the DNA. Across this sample there are over 250,000 clones, with roughly 84% seen only once. Roughly 1.5% of the sample rests with the top ten.

About this clone: Its cognate antigen has yet to be identified. Base qualities are not at hand, and no much larger clone is one base apart.

The sequencing input was peripheral blood. This TCR came from a human donor with COVID-19, enrolled during active disease. The donor label of this sample is uncertain. The chain employs TRBV2 and TRBJ1-1, with 8 bases in between that match TRBD1. The CDR3 here reads CASSLFDRGYTEAFF. The nucleotide sequence is TGTGCCAGCAGCCTCTTTGACAGGGGCTACACTGAAGCTTTCTTT.